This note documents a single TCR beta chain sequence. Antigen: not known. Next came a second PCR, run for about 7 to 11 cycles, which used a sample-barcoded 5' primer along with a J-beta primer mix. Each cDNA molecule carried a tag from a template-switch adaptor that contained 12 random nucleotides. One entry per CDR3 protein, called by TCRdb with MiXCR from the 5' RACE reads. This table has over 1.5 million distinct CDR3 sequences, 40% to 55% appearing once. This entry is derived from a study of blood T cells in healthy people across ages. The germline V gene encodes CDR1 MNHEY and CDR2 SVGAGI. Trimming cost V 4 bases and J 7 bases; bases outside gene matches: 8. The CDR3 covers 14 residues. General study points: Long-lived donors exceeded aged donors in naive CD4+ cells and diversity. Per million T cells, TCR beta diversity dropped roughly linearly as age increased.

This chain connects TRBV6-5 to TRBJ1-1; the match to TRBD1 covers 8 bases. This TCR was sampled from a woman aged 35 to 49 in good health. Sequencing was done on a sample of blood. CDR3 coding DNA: TGTGCCAGCAGTTCAGGGGGCGGTTCATTTGAAGCTTTCTTT. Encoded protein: CASSSGGGSFEAFF.